A single sample is the source of the 12 T cell receptor beta chains below, sequenced in a study of T-cell memory formation after mild COVID-19. TCRdb passed the 5' RACE reads through MiXCR, listing each CDR3 protein once. The table records about 350,000 distinct CDR3 sequences, approximately 15% of them present only once. The sequenced sample was PBMCs or a T cell subset sorted from them (not recorded which). The receptor source for this set is a man between 18 and 35 years old who had mild COVID-19 (a few samples of this study predate the infection). Cell type and time point are not known.

Only one count was recorded for this clonotype. The V gene is TRBV19, the J gene TRBJ2-2; D not certain. V was cut by 7 bases and J by 1 base, with 7 bases left in between. The CDR3 totals 13 residues. CDR1 and CDR2 (germline): LNHDA, SQIVND (reference sequence). The CDR3 sequence: CASNLQNTGELFF. CDR3 sequence (DNA): TGTGCCAGTAACCTACAGAACACCGGGGAGCTGTTTTTT. The whole variable domain, filled in from reference TRBV19 and TRBJ2-2, reads DGGITQSPKYLFRKEGQNVTLSCEQNLNHDAMYWYRQDPGQGLRLIYYSQIVNDFQKGDIAEGYSVSREKKESFPLTVTSAQKNPTAFYLCASNLQNTGELFFGEGSRLTVL.

This clonotype came up many times. This sequence joins TRBV28 and TRBJ2-3; D is ambiguous. From germline, CDR1 is MDHEN and CDR2 SYDVKM. The CDR3 loop spans 11 amino acids. With 6 bases removed from V and 3 bases from J, the gap between germline ends came to 4 bases. The CDR3 protein is CASSPTDTQYF. The CDR3 DNA reads as TGTGCCAGCAGCCCGACAGATACGCAGTATTTT.

The V call is TRBV28, the J call TRBJ2-7, with D maybe TRBD1 (5 bases). CDR1 is MDHEN, CDR2 SYDVKM, per germline. This CDR3 contains 13 residues. The V end was cut by 2 bases, the J end by 2 bases, with 7 bases between. The CDR3 DNA follows: TGTGCCAGCAGTTTAAGGGGTACCTACGAGCAGTACGTC. This translates into CASSLRGTYEQYV.

This rearrangement joins TRBV10-3 to TRBJ2-2; D may be TRBD1 (5 bases). The CDR3 runs 15 residues. V was shortened by 8 bases and J by 0 bases, with 13 bases between the two germline ends. The germline V gene has CDR1 ENHRY and CDR2 SYGVKD. CDR3 DNA: TGTGCCATCTACGACGTGACAGCGAACACCGGGGAGCTGTTTTTT. Protein: CAIYDVTANTGELFF.

There are a few counts of this clonotype. The genes are TRBV24-1 and TRBJ1-5; no firm D call. Trimming cost V 1 base and J 3 bases, with 12 bases left between them. The CDR3 sequence is 16 residues long. Germline V CDR1 and CDR2: KGHDR, SFDVKD. DNA of the CDR3: TGTGCCACCAGTGATTTAGAAACGGCCTTCAATCAGCCCCAGCATTTT. Amino acid sequence: CATSDLETAFNQPQHF.

This clonotype was found a few times. The chain links TRBV5-1 to TRBJ2-7; D possibly corresponds to TRBD1 (6 bases). Germline values: CDR1 SGHRS, CDR2 YFSETQ. CDR3 length: 14 amino acids. Trimming removed 0 bases at V and 6 bases at J, with 13 bases between. This CDR3 is CASSLVNADSEQYF. The CDR3 nucleotides read TGCGCCAGCAGCTTGGTGAACGCGGACAGCGAGCAGTACTTC.

The chain couples TRBV6-6 to TRBJ1-2, with 7 bases that match TRBD1. Germline CDR1 MNHNY, CDR2 SVGAGI (reference sequence). With 3 bases clipped from V and 4 bases from J, the junction kept 5 bases outside the gene matches. CDR3 length equals 14 residues. The CDR3 spells CASSYTTGIYGYTF. CDR3 nucleotide sequence: TGTGCCAGCAGTTATACGACAGGGATCTATGGCTACACCTTC.

Details on this clonotype: Germline is not matched at one junction end, which may reflect a read error. This chain connects TRBV29-1 to TRBJ2-1, with no clear D. The CDR3 covers 8 residues. Germline CDR1 and CDR2: SQVTM and ANQGSEA. For the CDR3, the DNA is TGCAGCGTTGAAGGAGTGAACTTC. Protein: CSVEGVNF.

J is TRBJ2-6 and V is TRBV6-4; no definite D call. CDR3 length: 14 amino acids. The V gene's germline CDR1 is MRHNA and CDR2 SNTAGT. Trimming left V 11 bases short and J 0 bases short, with 11 bases between. The DNA for the CDR3 is TGTGCCCAACCCCGGGTCTCTGGGGCCAACGTCCTGACTTTC. Translation: CAQPRVSGANVLTF.

This clonotype was detected a few times. This chain connects TRBV9 to TRBJ2-5, with D tentatively TRBD1 or TRBD2 (5 bases each). Looked up from germline, CDR1 is SGDLS and CDR2 is YYNGEE. V shed 2 bases and J shed 7 bases, with 18 bases lying between them. The CDR3 spans 15 residues. The CDR3 DNA is TGTGCCAGCAGCGTGGTAGGGGAGCTAGCCGGGACCCAGTACTTC. It translates to CASSVVGELAGTQYF.

This clonotype was seen many times. The CDR3 reads CASSPPGSGGHGYTF. As DNA, the CDR3 is TGTGCCAGCAGCCCGCCGGGCTCCGGTGGGCATGGCTACACCTTC. This chain connects TRBV7-2 to TRBJ1-2; no clear D gene. The germline V gene encodes CDR1 SGHTA and CDR2 FQGNSA. Trimming stripped 5 bases from V and 6 bases from J, with 19 bases between. The CDR3 runs 15 residues.

Only a few counts were recorded for this clonotype. The chain employs TRBV7-2 and TRBJ2-1; possibly TRBD1 for D (6 bases). The germline V and J ends were trimmed by 5 bases and 0 bases, with 17 bases remaining between them. The CDR3 sequence is 17 residues long. Germline CDR1 and CDR2: SGHTA and FQGNSA. Here the CDR3 reads CASSTLPTGTSYNEQFF. The CDR3 DNA sequence: TGTGCCAGCAGCACCCTCCCCACAGGGACCTCCTACAATGAGCAGTTCTTC.